Following are 19 T cell receptor beta chains from one sample sequenced in a study of monozygotic twins with cystic fibrosis. TCRdb's table, derived via immunoSEQ multiplex PCR, lists solely in-frame clones and lacks some. The table lists 10,000 to 15,000 clones, 75% to 85% of them singletons. Sequencing was carried out using blood. These receptors originate from a man between 18 and 35 years old with cystic fibrosis.

This clone appeared a single time. The chain combines TRBV10-3 with TRBJ1-4; D is unresolved. Germline V CDR1 and CDR2: ENHRY, SYGVKD. The CDR3 sequence is 15 residues long. V lost 8 bases to trimming and J lost 0 bases, with 13 bases between them. CDR3 DNA: TGTGCCATCCGCGGCGGTAGCACAACTAATGAAAAACTGTTTTTT. It codes for CAIRGGSTTNEKLFF.

The gene calls are TRBV6-5 and TRBJ2-2; 8 nucleotides match TRBD1. The CDR3 is 15 residues long. J lost 1 base, V lost 6 bases, and 4 bases had no gene match. Per the germline V gene, CDR1 is MNHEY and CDR2 is SVGAGI. Here the CDR3 reads CASSRTGLNTGELFF. The CDR3 DNA follows: TGTGCCAGCAGCCGGACAGGGTTGAACACCGGGGAGCTGTTTTTT.

The chain joins TRBV6-6 to TRBJ1-1; no definite D call. The V gene lost 0 bases and the J gene lost 9 bases, with 11 bases spanning the gap. There are 13 residues in the CDR3. Germline CDR1 and CDR2: MNHNY and SVGAGI (reference sequence). CDR3 nucleotides: TGTGCCAGCAGTTACTCCAGCCCAGCCCAAGCTTTCTTT. Its protein is CASSYSSPAQAFF.

The gene calls are TRBV6-5 and TRBJ1-1; 8 bases map to TRBD1. V gave up 2 bases and J gave up 5 bases; unmatched junction bases: 4. CDR3 length: 14 amino acids. Germline lookup yields CDR1 MNHEY and CDR2 SVGAGI. The DNA of the CDR3 is TGTGCCAGCAGTTACGTGGACAGGGCTACTGAAGCTTTCTTT. Protein product: CASSYVDRATEAFF.

This clone has only a few counts. For the CDR3, the DNA is TGTGCCAGCAGCTTGGACTGGGAAACTGAAGCTTTCTTT. Its protein product is CASSLDWETEAFF. This sequence joins TRBV5-5 and TRBJ1-1; unclear D gene. The CDR3 contains 13 residues. Looked up from germline, CDR1 is SGHKS and CDR2 is YYEKEE (reference sequence). V dropped 0 bases and J dropped 5 bases, with 8 bases sitting between them. The whole variable domain, remainder taken from reference TRBV5-5 and TRBJ1-1, is DAGVTQSPTHLIKTRGQQVTLRCSPISGHKSVSWYQQVLGQGPQFIFQYYEKEERGRGNFPDRFSARQFPNYSSELNVNALLLGDSALYLCASSLDWETEAFFGQGTRLTVV.

This clone was picked up a small number of times. The rearrangement links TRBV6-5 to TRBJ2-7; TRBD2 aligns across 10 bases. In germline, CDR1 is MNHEY, CDR2 SVGAGI. Unmatched junction bases numbered 4, after V lost 5 bases and J lost 0 bases. This CDR3 is 15 amino acids long. CDR3 nucleotides: TGTGCCAGCAGTCTAATAGCGGGGGGCTCCTACGAGCAGTACTTC. Protein sequence: CASSLIAGGSYEQYF.

V gene TRBV6-5 combines with J gene TRBJ2-3, with TRBD2 identical over 9 bases. The CDR3 sequence is 14 residues long. The J segment lost 2 bases and the V segment lost 7 bases, leaving 4 bases of the junction unmatched. In germline, CDR1 is MNHEY, CDR2 SVGAGI. CDR3 region: CASKIAGATDTQYF. CDR3 in DNA: TGTGCCAGCAAAATAGCGGGGGCCACAGATACGCAGTATTTT.

The chain has TRBV18 and TRBJ2-4; D not resolved. The CDR3 loop spans 16 amino acids. V was pared by 3 bases and J by 0 bases, with 12 bases between. The germline V gene encodes CDR1 KGHSH and CDR2 LQKENI. The CDR3 DNA follows: TGTGCCAGCTCACCTATGGGAATCCTAGCCAAAAACATTCAGTACTTC. This translates into CASSPMGILAKNIQYF. Using reference TRBV18 and TRBJ2-4 for the parts outside the CDR3, the full variable domain is NAGVMQNPRHLVRRRGQEARLRCSPMKGHSHVYWYRQLPEEGLKFMVYLQKENIIDESGMPKERFSAEFPKEGPSILRIQQVVRGDSAAYFCASSPMGILAKNIQYFGAGTRLSVL.

The rearrangement joins TRBV30 to TRBJ2-1; D remains unclear. CDR1 is GTSNPN, CDR2 SVGIG, per germline (reference sequence). The CDR3 consists of 14 residues. V lost 1 base, J lost 3 bases, and 10 bases lay in between. DNA for the CDR3: TGTGCCTGGAGTGGGGTGGGGAACTACAATGAGCAGTTCTTC. Residues: CAWSGVGNYNEQFF.

This chain uses TRBV5-4 with TRBJ2-7; D ambiguous. The CDR3 extends over 15 amino acids. V was cut by 0 bases and J by 0 bases, with 10 bases left in between. From germline, CDR1 is SGHNT and CDR2 YYREEE (reference sequence). The CDR3: CASSLAPLPSYEQYF. In DNA, the CDR3 is TGTGCCAGCAGCTTGGCTCCTCTCCCCTCCTACGAGCAGTACTTC.

Note on this clone: At one end, the junction sequence differs from germline, possibly due to a read error. The rearrangement uses TRBV7-9 and TRBJ2-1, with 12 bases that match TRBD2. The length of the CDR3 is 15 residues. Germline V gene lookup returns CDR1 SEHNR and CDR2 FQNEAQ (reference sequence). The CDR3 DNA reads as TGTGCCAGCAGCCTAGCGGGGGGGCCTCATAATGAGCAGTTCTTC. Translated, it gives CASSLAGGPHNEQFF. The variable domain in full, with the rest retrieved from reference TRBV7-9 and TRBJ2-1, is DTGVSQNPRHKITKRGQNVTFRCDPISEHNRLYWYRQTLGQGPEFLTYFQNEAQLEKSRLLSDRFSAERPKGSFSTLEIQRTEQGDSAMYLCASSLAGGPHNEQFFGPGTRLTVL.

The chain is built from TRBV7-9 and TRBJ2-7, with D unresolved. Trimming shortened V by 5 bases and J by 5 bases, and 7 bases separated the two germline ends. The CDR3 runs to 11 residues. Germline lookup yields CDR1 SEHNR and CDR2 FQNEAQ (reference sequence). The CDR3 loop is CASSPVDEQYF. In nucleotides, the CDR3 is TGTGCCAGCAGCCCAGTCGACGAGCAGTACTTC.

This clone showed up just a few times. This chain connects TRBV5-4 to TRBJ2-7; TRBD2 aligns across 10 bases. Per germline, CDR1 SGHNT and CDR2 YYREEE (reference sequence). The V segment lost 4 bases and the J segment 4 bases; nucleotides outside the gene matches: 8. The CDR3 loop spans 15 amino acids. The CDR3 reads CASSTKREGLYEQYF. In DNA, the CDR3 is TGTGCCAGCAGCACTAAGCGGGAGGGCTTGTACGAGCAGTACTTC.

This clone has only one observation. The chain has TRBV29-1 and TRBJ2-5; D uncertain. The end of the DNA is better explained by TRBJ2-7, so the J call may be wrong. The CDR3 sequence is 14 residues long. Germline assignment: CDR1 SQVTM and CDR2 ANQGSEA. The CDR3 region has the DNA TGCAGCGTCTTGAGAGGCAGGAGCTCCTACGAGCAGTACTTC. Amino acid sequence: CSVLRGRSSYEQYF.

J is TRBJ2-3 and V is TRBV5-6, with no clear D. V was pared by 3 bases and J by 0 bases, with 8 bases between. Germline loops: CDR1 SGHDT, CDR2 YYEEEE. The CDR3 has 14 amino acids. The CDR3 spells CASSSFRSTDTQYF. Here the CDR3 DNA reads TGTGCCAGCAGCTCATTTAGAAGCACAGATACGCAGTATTTT.

This chain connects TRBV5-6 to TRBJ1-5, with D hard to call. Germline CDR1 reads SGHDT; CDR2 reads YYEEEE. The V and J ends lost 0 bases and 6 bases respectively, with 13 bases between them. The CDR3 sequence is 15 residues long. The CDR3 loop reads CASSLGGLLGQPQHF. The CDR3 nucleotides read TGTGCCAGCAGCTTGGGAGGGCTATTGGGTCAGCCCCAGCATTTT.

Comment on this clone: At one of its ends the junction is not consistent with the germline gene, which may arise from a read error. J is TRBJ2-7 and V is TRBV13; D may be TRBD1 or TRBD2 (5 bases each). Germline V gene sequence: CDR1 PRHDT, CDR2 FYEKMQ (reference sequence). The CDR3 totals 13 residues. The CDR3 is CASSRWGSGEPNF. The CDR3 DNA reads as TGTGCCAGCAGCCGCTGGGGCTCCGGGGAACCGAACTTC.

The gene calls are TRBV5-4 and TRBJ2-7; D might be TRBD2 (6 bases). The V end lost 4 bases, the J end lost 3 bases, and 14 bases lay between the germline ends. The CDR3 has 14 residues. Germline V gene lookup returns CDR1 SGHNT and CDR2 YYREEE (reference sequence). DNA of the CDR3: TGTGCCAGCAGCACCGGGACTGCAATCTACGAGCAGTACTTC. Protein sequence: CASSTGTAIYEQYF. Looking up the rest from reference TRBV5-4 and TRBJ2-7 gives the full variable domain: ETGVTQSPTHLIKTRGQQVTLRCSSQSGHNTVSWYQQALGQGPQFIFQYYREEENGRGNFPPRFSGLQFPNYSSELNVNALELDDSALYLCASSTGTAIYEQYFGPGTRLTVT.

The chain links TRBV29-1 to TRBJ1-1; D gene uncertain. V was shortened by 4 bases and J by 1 base, with 7 bases between the two germline ends. The CDR3 runs to 12 residues. Per the germline V gene, CDR1 is SQVTM and CDR2 is ANQGSEA. The CDR3 DNA is TGCAGCGTTGCCTTGTCGAACACTGAAGCTTTCTTT. This codes for CSVALSNTEAFF.